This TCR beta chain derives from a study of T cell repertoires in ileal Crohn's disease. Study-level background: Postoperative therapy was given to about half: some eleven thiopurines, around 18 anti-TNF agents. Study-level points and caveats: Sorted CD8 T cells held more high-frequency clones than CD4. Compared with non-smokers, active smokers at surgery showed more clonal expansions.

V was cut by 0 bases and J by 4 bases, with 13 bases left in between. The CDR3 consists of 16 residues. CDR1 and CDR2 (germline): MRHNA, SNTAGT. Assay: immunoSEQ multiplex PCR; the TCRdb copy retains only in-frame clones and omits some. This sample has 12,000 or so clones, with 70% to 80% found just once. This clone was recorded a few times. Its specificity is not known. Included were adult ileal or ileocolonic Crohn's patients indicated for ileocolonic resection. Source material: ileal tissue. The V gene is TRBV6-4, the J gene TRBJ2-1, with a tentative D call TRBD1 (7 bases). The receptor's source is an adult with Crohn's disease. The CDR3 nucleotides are TGTGCCAGCAGTGACTCTGGAGGGGGCTTGTACAATGAGCAGTTCTTC. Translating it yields CASSDSGGGLYNEQFF.